The clone carrying this T cell receptor (beta chain) was counted ten times or more. Its antigen remains unknown. This library used about 400 ng RNA and molecular barcoded adaptors spanning alpha/delta and beta/gamma chains. TCRdb re-called the reads with MiXCR, one entry per CDR3 protein. Among roughly 67,000 distinct CDR3 sequences listed, 15% to 20% were seen once. The entry originates in a study of read filtering for tumor transcriptome and immune sequencing. Whole-study context: Fewer than ten patients were R-ISS I, around 15 were R-ISS II, 6 or 7 were R-ISS III. TCR-mapped reads were about 3.5 to 11 million with IR-seq versus roughly 85 to 1,300 with RNA-seq. Points from the study as a whole: The sorted CD138-negative fraction was a mixed bone marrow immune population, not purified T cells.

The TCR originated in a donor aged 40 or over with multiple myeloma. Sequencing was done on a sample of a population of CD138-negative cells sorted from bone marrow.

The CDR3 DNA sequence: TGTGCCAGCAGCTTGGAGAGGACAGCCACCGGGGAGCTGTTTTTT. Translating gives CASSLERTATGELFF. The chain recombines TRBV5-5 with TRBJ2-2, with D maybe TRBD1 (6 bases). The CDR3 totals 15 residues. V was pared by 0 bases and J by 4 bases, with 10 bases between. Looked up from germline, CDR1 is SGHKS and CDR2 is YYEKEE (reference sequence).